This entry is about one T cell receptor (beta chain). Germline V lookup: CDR1 SGHRS, CDR2 YFSETQ. V lost 0 bases, J lost 4 bases, and 3 bases stayed unmatched. The CDR3 length is 15 residues. The sample is drawn from a study of blood T cell repertoires in COVID-19. Study at large: The United States, Italy and Spain were the sources of the acute and convalescent COVID-19 samples. Sources were T cells, B-cell-depleted T cells, or PBMCs; the material itself was cDNA or gDNA.

Source study methods: Nucleated cell counts were estimated from reference gene primer amplification. TCRdb's copy holds only in-frame clones and misses some; the assay was immunoSEQ multiplex PCR. Clone size and V and J calls were adopted from that table, with D and trimming inferred from the DNA. The sample includes about 260,000 clones, 80% to 85% seen only once; the top ten take approximately 1.5%. This chain joins TRBV5-1 and TRBJ1-5; TRBD1 matches 8 bases. This clonotype originated in a woman in her forties who had recovered from COVID-19. Input material: peripheral blood. The CDR3 loop reads CASSLGDRLNQPQHF. CDR3 in DNA: TGCGCCAGCAGCTTGGGGGACAGGTTAAATCAGCCCCAGCATTTT.